This section outlines one T cell receptor beta chain sequence together with its context. Its cognate antigen has yet to be identified. Base quality data are lacking; no much larger clone is found one base away. From the cysteine through the phenylalanine, the CDR3 covers 15 amino acids. Only CDR3 DNA remains: 45 bases, in frame from the first base. V is shortened by 0 bases, J by 0 bases, and the region joining them spans 9 bases. Sequences GTSNPN (CDR1) and SVGIG (CDR2) are obtained from the germline V gene (reference sequence). Using the deep immunoSEQ assay, multiplex PCR amplified TCR CDR3 regions from genomic DNA. Extracted genomic DNA from each cell subset was spread evenly across all wells of several immunoSEQ 96-well plates, with each plate serving as a replicate. Each replicate PCR for sorted subsets received around 0.2 ug genomic DNA, equal to about 30,000 T cell genomes. Purified libraries were measured with a Qubit 3.0 fluorometer, size-checked on a Bioanalyzer 2100, and measured again with the KAPA Library Quantification kit. A separate single-read 150-cycle Illumina NextSeq 550 flow cell was used to sequence each immunoSEQ 96-well plate. On the authors' methods: Because the immunoSEQ output held only junctional sequences and lacked quality scores, the filtering could not match the filtering applied to full-length reads. Sequences were annotated with PyIR, a Python wrapper for IgBLAST v1.9, using IMGT germline references to assign V/J genes and CDR3. Reads with weak V/J assignments (E-value above 1e-6), missing CDR3, stop codons, out-of-frame junctions, or ambiguous translated residues were removed. V3J clonotypes were defined as sequences sharing an identical inferred V gene, J gene, and CDR3 amino acid sequence. Percentage overlap between repertoires was calculated by dividing the number of shared unique clonotypes by the size of the smaller repertoire. Repertoire richness was assessed with RTK rarefaction, the Chao1 estimator, and Recon v2.1 estimates of unobserved clonotypes. Generation probabilities were computed with OLGA for all TCRbeta clonotypes obtained by the gDNA method from a handful of donors. TCRdb re-hosts the immuneACCESS table, in-frame sequences only. Its copies lack some clones; in the studies checked, an unresolved V gene accounts for under half of them, and the cause for the rest is not known. V, J and clone size are those of that table, while D and trimming were read from the DNA. The sample data list hundreds of thousands of clones, and less than 85% of these were observed just once. About 1.7% of the sample belongs to the ten largest clones.

The source of the sample is a study of shared clonotypes between healthy human individuals (dated by TCRdb to the early 2020s). Regarding the study in general: The cohort comprised a couple of women and a few men aged 18 to 49 years. For each donor, three plates each were used for CD4 naive and CD4 memory, two plates were used for CD8 naive, and one plate was used for CD8 memory. To estimate repertoire size and how much clonotypes are shared between individuals, the study performed deep sequencing of blood TCR repertoires from about five healthy adults. Different laboratories and diverse techniques were used to prepare libraries and sequence TCR repertoires, to increase sequencing depth and limit assay-specific biases. Between about 0.85 and 10 billion PBMCs per donor were obtained by leukapheresis.

The donors were healthy, HIV-negative adults who had no recently reported acute infections or vaccinations. Every donor was a Caucasian adult living in Nashville, Tennessee, USA. CD4+ T cells were enriched through magnetic negative selection, after which naive cells were positively selected on CD45RA and the remaining negative fraction served as the memory subset. Blood was collected by leukapheresis, and PBMCs were isolated by Ficoll-Histopaque density gradient centrifugation and then cryopreserved in liquid nitrogen vapor phase. Analytical flow cytometry was used to check the purity and quantity of every magnetically sorted T cell population. From each sorted fraction, genomic DNA was isolated and quantified by UV absorbance on a Nanodrop 2000c. The paper as a whole reports these results and caveats: Sampling was restricted to blood, and TCR repertoires in tissues likely differ from the TCR repertoires found in blood. The genetic and exposure-history diversity represented was limited by the small number of donors. Compared with non-shared clonotypes, clonotypes shared by all four sorted-subset donors had higher generation probabilities. Based on pairwise subsampling, the degree of clonotype sharing among donors was expected to be affected by sequencing depth. About 5% of naive CD4, 3.5% of naive CD8, roughly 2.4% of memory CD4, and around 0.42% of memory CD8 clonotypes were shared across four donors. Larger estimated clonotype richness was generally found for naive subsets than for memory subsets. Rarefaction of sorted-subset datasets indicated incomplete sequencing despite the large sequencing depth.

The TCR originated in a woman in her 30s in good health. Sequenced material: memory CD4+ T cells sorted from blood. This specimen's cell subset or site label, per the study, means: CD45RA-negative fraction. This receptor chain uses TRBV30 and TRBJ1-5; TRBD1 is a possible D gene, resting on 5 matching bases. CDR3 region: CAWSVGGDSNQPQHF. The DNA reads as follows: TGTGCCTGGAGTGTTGGAGGGGATAGCAATCAGCCCCAGCATTTT.